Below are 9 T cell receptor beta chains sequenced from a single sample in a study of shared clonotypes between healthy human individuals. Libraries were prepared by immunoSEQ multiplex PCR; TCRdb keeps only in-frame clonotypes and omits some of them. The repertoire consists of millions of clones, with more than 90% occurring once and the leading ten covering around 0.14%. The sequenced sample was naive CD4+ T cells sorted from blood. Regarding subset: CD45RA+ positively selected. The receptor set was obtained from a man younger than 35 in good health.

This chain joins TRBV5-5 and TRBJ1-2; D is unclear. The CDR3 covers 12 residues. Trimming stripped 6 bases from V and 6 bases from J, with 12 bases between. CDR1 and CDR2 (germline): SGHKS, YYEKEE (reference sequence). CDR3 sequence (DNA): TGTGCCAGCACGGCGGCTTTCGATGGCTACACCTTC. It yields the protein CASTAAFDGYTF. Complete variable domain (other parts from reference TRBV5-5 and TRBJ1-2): DAGVTQSPTHLIKTRGQQVTLRCSPISGHKSVSWYQQVLGQGPQFIFQYYEKEERGRGNFPDRFSARQFPNYSSELNVNALLLGDSALYLCASTAAFDGYTFGSGTRLTVV.

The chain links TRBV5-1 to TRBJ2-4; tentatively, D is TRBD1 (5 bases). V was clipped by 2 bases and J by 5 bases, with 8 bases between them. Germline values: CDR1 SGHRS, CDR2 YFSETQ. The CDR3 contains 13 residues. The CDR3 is CASSFDSQNIQYF. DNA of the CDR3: TGCGCCAGCAGCTTCGACAGCCAAAACATTCAGTACTTC.

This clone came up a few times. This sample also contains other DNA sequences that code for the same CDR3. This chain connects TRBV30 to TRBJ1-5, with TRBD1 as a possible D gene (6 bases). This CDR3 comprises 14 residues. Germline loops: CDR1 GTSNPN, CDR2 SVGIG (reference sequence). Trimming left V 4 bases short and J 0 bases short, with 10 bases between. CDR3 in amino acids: CAWTGADSNQPQHF. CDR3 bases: TGTGCCTGGACAGGGGCTGATAGCAATCAGCCCCAGCATTTT.

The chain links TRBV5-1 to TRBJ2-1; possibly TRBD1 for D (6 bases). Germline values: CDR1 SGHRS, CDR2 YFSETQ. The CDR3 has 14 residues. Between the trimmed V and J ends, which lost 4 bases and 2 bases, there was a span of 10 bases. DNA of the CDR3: TGCGCCAGCAGCCCAGGGGCCGCCTACAATGAGCAGTTCTTC. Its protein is CASSPGAAYNEQFF. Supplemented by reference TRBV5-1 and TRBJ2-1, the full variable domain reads KAGVTQTPRYLIKTRGQQVTLSCSPISGHRSVSWYQQTPGQGLQFLFEYFSETQRNKGNFPGRFSGRQFSNSRSEMNVSTLELGDSALYLCASSPGAAYNEQFFGPGTRLTVL.

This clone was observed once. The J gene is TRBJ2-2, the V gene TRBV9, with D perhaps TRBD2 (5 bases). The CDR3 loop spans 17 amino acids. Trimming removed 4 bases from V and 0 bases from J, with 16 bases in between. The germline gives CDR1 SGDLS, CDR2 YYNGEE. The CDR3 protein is CASSPQSGGSNTGELFF. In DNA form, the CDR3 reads TGTGCCAGCAGCCCCCAGAGCGGCGGGTCGAACACCGGGGAGCTGTTTTTT.

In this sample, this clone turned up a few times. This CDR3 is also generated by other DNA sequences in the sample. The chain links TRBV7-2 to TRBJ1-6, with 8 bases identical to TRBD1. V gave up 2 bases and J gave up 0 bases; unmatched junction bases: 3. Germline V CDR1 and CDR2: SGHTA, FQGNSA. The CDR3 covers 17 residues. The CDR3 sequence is CASSLRTGSSYNSPLHF. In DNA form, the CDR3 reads TGTGCCAGCAGCTTAAGGACAGGGAGCTCCTATAATTCACCCCTCCACTTT.

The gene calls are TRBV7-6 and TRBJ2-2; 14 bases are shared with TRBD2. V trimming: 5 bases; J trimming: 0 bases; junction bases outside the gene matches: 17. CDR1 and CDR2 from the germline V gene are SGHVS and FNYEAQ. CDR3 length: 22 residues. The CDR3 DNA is TGTGCCAGCAGCAAGCTAATACCCGGGACTAGCGGGAGAATGACGAACACCGGGGAGCTGTTTTTT. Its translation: CASSKLIPGTSGRMTNTGELFF.

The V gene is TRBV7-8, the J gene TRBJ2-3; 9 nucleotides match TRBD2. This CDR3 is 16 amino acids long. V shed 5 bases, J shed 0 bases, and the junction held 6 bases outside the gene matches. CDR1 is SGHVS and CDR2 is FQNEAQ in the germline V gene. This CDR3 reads CASSPNSGGSTDTQYF. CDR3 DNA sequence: TGTGCCAGCAGCCCCAATAGCGGGGGTAGCACAGATACGCAGTATTTT. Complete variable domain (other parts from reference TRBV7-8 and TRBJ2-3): GAGVSQSPRYKVAKRGQDVALRCDPISGHVSLFWYQQALGQGPEFLTYFQNEAQLDKSGLPSDRFFAERPEGSVSTLKIQRTQQEDSAVYLCASSPNSGGSTDTQYFGPGTRLTVL.

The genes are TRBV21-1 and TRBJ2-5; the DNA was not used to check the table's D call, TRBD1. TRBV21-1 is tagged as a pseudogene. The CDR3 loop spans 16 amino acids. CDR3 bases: TGTGCCAGCAATCCCAGCAGGGGGTTGTTGTGGGAGACCCAGTACTTC. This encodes CASNPSRGLLWETQYF.